Listed here is a single T cell receptor (beta chain). What this receptor recognizes is not known. From each donor, an approximately 2.5 ml peripheral blood sample was collected into PAXgene tubes and kept at -80 degrees C. Without any T cell sorting, total RNA was extracted from whole blood using the PAXgene blood miRNA kit on an automated QIAcube. Peripheral blood from monozygotic twin pairs concordant or discordant for inflammatory bowel disease was subjected to deep TCRalpha and TCRbeta repertoire profiling with unique molecular barcoding. Smoking habits were recorded for all twin pairs, with individuals classified as current, former or never smokers. This sample stems from a study of monozygotic twins with inflammatory bowel disease (dated by TCRdb to between 2017 and 2020). Turning to the overall study: The complete study included about 28 monozygotic twin pairs: 19 IBD-discordant Danish pairs and nine German pairs, of which four were IBD-concordant and five were IBD-discordant. The search for disease-associated traits relied mainly on comparing IBD patients with their genetically identical healthy co-twins within discordant pairs. Each individual had, on average, about 151 000 unique TCRalpha sequences and 181 000 unique TCRbeta sequences available for analysis.

The germline V gene (reference sequence) sets CDR1 to SEHNR and CDR2 to FQNEAQ. The CDR3 has 14 amino acids, counting the end cysteine and phenylalanine. DNA for this receptor is not on file. The library was obtained by 5' RACE. Preparation of each TCR library used around 3.5 ug of total RNA. cDNA was synthesized with SMARTScribe reverse transcriptase in eight separate reactions per sample. Unique molecular identifiers containing a 6-nucleotide sample barcode were introduced through template switching during cDNA synthesis. Two nested PCRs of around 15 and 10 cycles amplified the TCRalpha and TCRbeta cDNA, and bead purification followed each PCR. Before amplification, the cDNA was treated with uracil DNA-glycosylase and purified using the QIAquick PCR purification kit. The second PCR added Illumina TruSeq-compatible adapters along with sample-specific barcodes. TapeStation and Qubit were used to check library quality and concentration, and 4 to 6 ng of each library was pooled. The pooled libraries were sequenced with 2 x 100 bp reads and custom sequencing primers on an Illumina HiSeq2500 single-index Rapid Run. The study's processing was this. PCR and sequencing errors were corrected by UMI-based consensus assembly using MiGEC version 1.2.6. MiXCR version 2.1.1 handled V(D)J alignment, clonotype assembly and CDR3 extraction. To normalise gene usage, clonotype sharing and MAIT/NKT TCR abundance, the top 1000, 10 000 and 20 000 clonotypes in each sample were analysed. Diversity was computed as the inverse Simpson index with the vegan R package after downsampling to 27 000 UMIs. Statistical testing used paired Mann-Whitney U tests on the discordant twin pairs and applied Benjamini-Hochberg correction for multiple testing. After the reads were reprocessed by TCRdb, one entry was made per CDR3 protein sequence, with no DNA. The V and J calls reflect TCRdb's pipeline rather than the authors' work. The sample has about 110,000 distinct CDR3 sequences on record. Roughly 12% of the sample goes to the ten largest clones.

Overall study results and their limits: No single strong signal or clonotype linked to IBD turned up in the results, so the idea that one exists was not supported. IBD patients shared fewer clonotypes with other individuals than healthy twins did, most markedly in patients showing signs of disease activity. No difference in repertoire similarity was observed between concordant and discordant twins, possibly owing to limited statistical power. TCRbeta repertoire diversity, by inverse Simpson index, was decreased in IBD patients compared with their healthy co-twins. Because patients were on differing immunosuppressive treatments, the repertoires may have picked up extra background noise and inter-individual variability. The analysis was unable to tell apart different T cell subtypes.

This TCR came from a human donor with ulcerative colitis or Crohn's disease, or a healthy co-twin of an affected twin (not recorded which). The sample consisted of blood. The chain uses TRBV7-9 and TRBJ1-2. The CDR3 region has the sequence CASSLAGREGGYTF.